The clone carrying this T cell receptor (beta chain) was counted many times. The antigen is unknown. The data derive from a study of regulatory T cells in long-lasting Graves disease. General observations from the study: It was peripheral blood alone, not thyroid tissue, that was studied.

Regarding time point: persistent/refractory GD, antithyroid drugs over 5 years with positive TRAb. PBMC RNA was the source of the TCR library. It was an endocrinology department in Xi'an, China, that provided the patients. In building TCR beta libraries, iRepertoire HTBI primers were used together with Arm-PCR of CDR3 regions. TCRdb analysed the multiplex PCR reads with MiXCR anew, one entry per CDR3 protein. The sample carries about half a million distinct CDR3 sequences, approximately 23% recorded once. Per germline, CDR1 SGHNT and CDR2 YENEEA. V gave up 3 bases and J gave up 4 bases, with 12 bases separating them. CDR3 length equals 14 residues.

The chain employs TRBV11-3 and TRBJ1-1; D perhaps matches TRBD1 (6 bases). The specimen was peripheral blood mononuclear cells (PBMCs), collected when the disease was refractory, from a patient treated with antithyroid drugs. The sequence was collected from a female donor with Graves disease. Here the CDR3 reads CASSLDSWATEAFF. CDR3 in DNA: TGTGCCAGCAGCTTGGACAGTTGGGCCACTGAAGCTTTCTTT.